This T cell receptor beta chain was found in a study of CD8+CD57+ T cells in acquired aplastic anemia. Using genomic DNA as the template, TCR beta VDJ and CDR3 profiling was carried out. TCRdb analysed the reads with MiXCR anew, one entry per CDR3 protein. This table holds about 100,000 distinct CDR3 sequences, approximately 48% found once. V was cut by 6 bases and J by 1 base, with 12 bases left in between. This CDR3 contains 14 residues. The clonotype originates from a human donor in good health, serving as a control. Sequences were obtained from sorted CD4+, CD8+, or CD8+CD57+ T cells (not recorded which) from PBMCs. The chain carries TRBV12-3 or TRBV12-4 and TRBJ1-1; D might be TRBD1 (5 bases). This chain's CDR3 is CASRTGTANTEAFF. CDR3 in DNA: TGTGCCAGCAGAACCGGGACGGCGAACACTGAAGCTTTCTTT.